Shown below are 7 T cell receptor beta chains from a single sample sequenced in a study of memory CD4+ T cells and cytomegalovirus serostatus. The table came from immunoSEQ multiplex PCR; TCRdb's copy has only in-frame clones and leaves some out. The sample lists tens of thousands of clones, approximately 82% occurring once. Single viable CD3+CD4+CD8-CD45RO+ cells were sorted as the memory CD4+ T cells. Source material: memory CD4+ T cells from blood. The receptor set was obtained from an adult in good health and CMV-seronegative. Some clones in this sample may be carry-over from other donors' samples.

This clone turned up a few times. The chain recombines TRBV5-4 with TRBJ2-7, with D hard to call. The CDR3 is made up of 14 amino acids. Between the trimmed V and J ends, which lost 2 bases and 4 bases, there was a span of 13 bases. CDR1 and CDR2 (germline): SGHNT, YYREEE (reference sequence). The CDR3: CASSLQLRNYEQYF. CDR3 DNA: TGTGCCAGCAGCTTACAACTACGGAATTACGAGCAGTACTTC. The full variable domain, rest sourced from reference TRBV5-4 and TRBJ2-7, is ETGVTQSPTHLIKTRGQQVTLRCSSQSGHNTVSWYQQALGQGPQFIFQYYREEENGRGNFPPRFSGLQFPNYSSELNVNALELDDSALYLCASSLQLRNYEQYFGPGTRLTVT.

V and J are TRBV12-5 and TRBJ2-7, with TRBD2 as a possible D gene (7 bases). V was clipped by 5 bases and J by 5 bases, with 19 bases between them. The CDR3 loop spans 15 amino acids. Looked up from germline, CDR1 is LGHNT and CDR2 is FRNRAP. CDR3 sequence (DNA): TGTGCTAGTGGTCCGAGAGGGGGGGGGAAGAACGAGCAGTACTTC. Encoded protein: CASGPRGGGKNEQYF.

The chain links TRBV27 to TRBJ1-1; D might be TRBD1 (5 bases). The CDR3 totals 15 residues. Germline V gene lookup returns CDR1 MNHEY and CDR2 SMNVEV (reference sequence). V lost 3 bases, J lost 5 bases, and 16 bases lay in between. The CDR3 is CASSFSGTGRTEAFF. The CDR3 DNA is TGTGCCAGCAGTTTCTCCGGGACGGGTCGGACTGAAGCTTTCTTT.

This chain joins TRBV28 and TRBJ2-3, with 7 bases that match TRBD2. V shed 4 bases and J 0 bases; nucleotides not matched to a gene: 7. The CDR3 is 16 amino acids. CDR1 and CDR2 from the germline V gene are MDHEN and SYDVKM. The CDR3 reads CASSSVEGGSTDTQYF. In DNA form, the CDR3 reads TGTGCCAGCAGTTCCGTTGAGGGAGGGAGCACAGATACGCAGTATTTT.

This clone was seen only a few times. The chain carries TRBV5-1 and TRBJ2-7, with D perhaps TRBD2 (6 bases). The V gene lost 0 bases and the J gene lost 2 bases, with 12 bases spanning the gap. CDR1 is SGHRS and CDR2 is YFSETQ in the germline V gene. The CDR3 is made up of 15 amino acids. The chain's CDR3 is CASSLAGGGTYEQYF. The CDR3 bases are TGCGCCAGCAGCTTGGCCGGGGGAGGAACCTACGAGCAGTACTTC.

The chain carries TRBV7-8 and TRBJ2-2; D remains unclear. Between the trimmed V and J ends, which lost 0 bases and 1 base, there was a span of 3 bases. The CDR3 spans 14 residues. Per the germline V gene, CDR1 is SGHVS and CDR2 is FQNEAQ. In DNA form, the CDR3 reads TGTGCCAGCAGCTTAGCGCAGAACACCGGGGAGCTGTTTTTT. Amino acids: CASSLAQNTGELFF.

This chain joins TRBV2 and TRBJ2-7, with a possible D match to TRBD2 (5 bases). V gave up 7 bases and J gave up 3 bases, with 10 bases separating them. The CDR3 has 12 amino acids. CDR1 is SNHLY, CDR2 FYNNEI, per germline. This CDR3 is CASTRTSYEQYF. CDR3 DNA: TGTGCCAGCACCAGAACTAGCTACGAGCAGTACTTC.